This T cell receptor beta chain came from a study of HIV-infected patients and healthy controls. Findings and limits, study-wide: Study cohorts differed slightly in age and sex, but this did not explain diversity differences. In HIV-infected patients, the apparent post-therapy Gini index recovery did not replicate in size-matched data.

All unsorted peripheral T cells were captured because whole blood was used without fractionation. The ends were cut back, 2 bases at V and 0 bases at J, with 14 bases in the middle. Germline V CDR1 and CDR2: LGHNA, YSLEER. The CDR3 is 17 amino acids. By share of the sample, this clonotype is hyperexpanded (1% or more). Its cognate antigen is unknown. Little can be read into the size of this beta chain, an off-target read in a library designed for alpha chains. Reverse transcription used approximately 500 ng RNA and constant-region primers for alpha and beta. Using multiplexing indices, alpha and beta chain libraries were generated apart by chain-specific third strand synthesis. Ligation attached cDNA to a 5' RACE adapter that carried a random hexamer and SP2 site. TCRdb recomputed calls from the 5' RACE reads with MiXCR, one row per CDR3 protein. The repertoire table contains a handful of distinct CDR3 sequences.

The sample was blood. This TCR came from an adult in good health. V is TRBV4-3 and J is TRBJ1-3, with D hard to call. The chain's CDR3 is CASSQNGPYYSGNTIYF. CDR3 DNA sequence: TGCGCCAGCAGCCAAAACGGGCCCTATTACTCTGGAAACACCATATATTTT.